This T cell receptor (beta chain) was observed in a study of human T cells and chemical hapten exposure. On the study more broadly: In the sensitization step, 2% DPC was placed on about 2 cm by about 2 cm of upper inner arm skin. It was small differences in pooled library volume that mainly caused per-sample TCR yields to vary. Findings of the study overall: While controls formed fewer of them, expanded TCRs formed significantly more large CDR3 similarity clusters.

One entry per CDR3 protein results from TCRdb running MiXCR on the RACE reads. The sample contains a few hundred thousand distinct CDR3 sequences, 7.5% to 9% of which appear only once. As to this clonotype: The antigen is unknown.

With 5 bases removed from V and 3 bases from J, the gap between germline ends came to 11 bases. The CDR3 contains 13 residues. The V gene's germline CDR1 is LGHNA and CDR2 YSLEER. The time point here: pre-sensitization, week 0. Described treatment: therapeutic diphenylcyclopropenone sensitization with weekly scalp DPC. Venepuncture was done earlier than the placement of each patch test. The V gene is TRBV4-3, the J gene TRBJ2-7; D gene uncertain. The material was whole blood, obtained in connection with sensitization to the hapten diphenylcyclopropenone (DPC). The clonotype originates from a middle-aged woman with alopecia areata. Some clones in this sample may be carry-over from other donors' samples. The CDR3 nucleotides read TGCGCCAGCAGCGACATACGTGGCTACGAGCAGTACTTC. As protein: CASSDIRGYEQYF.